This is a list of T cell receptor beta chains from one sample in a study of breast tumors, draining lymph nodes, adjacent tissues. MiXCR, applied by TCRdb to the multiplex PCR reads, yields one record per CDR3 protein. This sample has fewer than 200,000 distinct CDR3 sequences, with around a third found just once. Sequences were obtained from axillary lymph node tissue. Source of these receptors: a female donor with breast cancer. Some clones in this sample may be carry-over from other donors' samples. Both conserved end residues are part of each CDR3. A D gene is named only where the DNA matches it firmly. Not every row has a clone size; where given, it reads once, few, many or a size class.

CDR3 protein,CDR3 DNA,D gene,clone size,V gene,J gene
CASSRVGNEKLFF,TGTGCCAGTAGTAGGGTGGGTAATGAAAAACTGTTTTTT,.,few,TRBV19,TRBJ1-4
CSARPSSGHYTYEQYF,TGCAGTGCTAGACCCTCTAGCGGGCACTACACCTACGAGCAGTACTTC,TRBD2,many,TRBV20-1,TRBJ2-7
CSAIAGATDTQYF,TGCAGTGCTATTGCGGGAGCCACAGATACGCAGTATTTT,TRBD2,many,TRBV20-1,TRBJ2-3
CASSGRTLRTDTQYF,TGTGCCAGCAGCGGACGGACACTCCGCACAGATACGCAGTATTTT,.,many,TRBV9,TRBJ2-3
CSAGIRTDYGYTF,TGCAGTGCTGGAATACGGACAGACTATGGCTACACCTTC,.,once,TRBV20-1,TRBJ1-2
CASSYSYSSGNTMYF,TGTGCCAGCAGTTATAGCTATTCCTCTGGAAACACCATGTATTTT,.,.,TRBV6-5,TRBJ1-3
CASSRSREAFNSPLHF,TGCGCCAGCAGCCGATCCCGGGAGGCATTTAATTCACCCCTCCACTTT,.,many,TRBV4-1,TRBJ1-6
CASSERTSGGSYEQYF,TGTGCCAGCAGTGAAAGGACTAGCGGGGGGTCCTACGAGCAGTACTTC,TRBD2,.,TRBV2,TRBJ2-7
CASRSRAGEKLFF,TGTGCTAGCCGAAGTCGGGCGGGTGAAAAACTGTTTTTT,.,many,TRBV7-7,TRBJ1-4
CASSILPGQGDYGYTF,TGTGCCAGTAGCATACTGCCCGGACAGGGGGACTATGGCTACACCTTC,TRBD1,many,TRBV19,TRBJ1-2
CASMAGAYGYTF,TGTGCCAGCATGGCAGGGGCCTATGGCTACACCTTC,.,.,TRBV28,TRBJ1-2
CASSQSPRTGSYEQYF,TGCGCCAGCAGCCAGAGCCCGAGGACAGGGAGCTACGAGCAGTACTTC,TRBD1,many,TRBV4-1,TRBJ2-7
CASSPQGTGYTF,TGTGCCAGTAGCCCGCAGGGGACCGGCTACACCTTC,.,few,TRBV19,TRBJ1-2
CASSHLTRGAGPDTQYF,TGTGCCAGCAGTCACCTGACTAGGGGGGCAGGCCCAGATACGCAGTATTTT,.,few,TRBV6-5,TRBJ2-3
CATSDLGSTDTQYF,TGTGCCACCAGTGATTTGGGCAGCACAGATACGCAGTATTTT,.,many,TRBV24-1,TRBJ2-3
CASSLGRAVDNEQFF,TGTGCCAGCAGCTTAGGAAGGGCGGTGGACAATGAGCAGTTCTTC,.,many,TRBV7-2,TRBJ2-1
CASSLNVGVDGAKNIQYF,TGTGCCAGCAGCTTAAATGTCGGGGTGGATGGAGCCAAAAACATTCAGTACTTC,.,many,TRBV7-9,TRBJ2-4
CASSKDRGFMNTEAFF,TGTGCCAGTAGTAAGGACAGGGGCTTCATGAACACTGAAGCTTTCTTT,TRBD1,few,TRBV19,TRBJ1-1
CASSLTGGYHEQYF,TGTGCCAGCAGCTTAACAGGGGGGTACCACGAGCAGTACTTC,TRBD1,many,TRBV11-2,TRBJ2-7
CASRKGAEDTQYF,TGTGCCAGCAGAAAGGGGGCTGAAGATACGCAGTATTTT,TRBD1,few,TRBV7-9,TRBJ2-3
CSVEVAGGTSYNEQFF,TGCAGCGTTGAAGTAGCGGGGGGAACCTCCTACAATGAGCAGTTCTTC,TRBD2,.,TRBV29-1,TRBJ2-1
CATSREGQGSYEQYF,TGTGCCACCAGCAGAGAAGGACAGGGCTCCTACGAGCAGTACTTC,TRBD1,many,TRBV15,TRBJ2-7
CASSLGGGYTGELFF,TGTGCCAGCAGCTTAGGAGGGGGCTACACCGGGGAGCTGTTTTTT,TRBD1,many,TRBV7-8,TRBJ2-2
CATSRDRRETQYF,TGTGCCACCAGCAGAGACAGACGAGAGACCCAGTACTTC,.,medium-sized,TRBV15,TRBJ2-5
CSVRGTSGRFYEQYF,TGCAGTGTCAGGGGGACTAGCGGGAGGTTCTACGAGCAGTACTTC,TRBD2,.,TRBV20-1,TRBJ2-7
CASMGFNTEAFF,TGTGCCAGCATGGGTTTCAACACTGAAGCTTTCTTT,.,.,TRBV11-3,TRBJ1-1
CACSATAGHRDSPLHF,TGTGCCTGCAGTGCTACGGCAGGACACCGCGATTCACCCCTCCACTTT,.,.,TRBV2,TRBJ1-6
CASSLRGQQETQYF,TGTGCCAGCAGCTTAAGGGGACAGCAAGAGACCCAGTACTTC,TRBD1,many,TRBV11-3,TRBJ2-5
CASSGTGIETQYF,TGCGCCAGCAGTGGGACAGGGATTGAGACCCAGTACTTC,TRBD1,many,TRBV10-2,TRBJ2-5
CSAGDRSSRIEKLFF,TGCAGTGCTGGGGACAGGAGCTCCAGGATTGAAAAACTGTTTTTT,TRBD1,.,TRBV20-1,TRBJ1-4
CATSDAQGPHSNQPQHF,TGTGCCACCAGTGATGCTCAGGGACCTCACAGCAATCAGCCCCAGCATTTT,.,many,TRBV24-1,TRBJ1-5
CASSLVGGNTIYF,TGTGCCAGCAGCTTAGTCGGCGGTAACACCATATATTTT,.,many,TRBV7-9,TRBJ1-3
CSAFHRGRNSPLHF,TGCAGTGCTTTCCACAGGGGACGCAATTCACCCCTCCACTTT,TRBD1,.,TRBV20-1,TRBJ1-6
CASTGPEWWDTQYF,TGTGCATCGACAGGTCCTGAATGGTGGGATACGCAGTATTTT,.,many,TRBV19,TRBJ2-3
CSASGATVSYEQYF,TGCAGTGCTTCTGGGGCGACAGTCTCCTACGAGCAGTACTTC,.,many,TRBV20-1,TRBJ2-7
CASSFEGVGYGYTF,TGTGCCAGCAGCTTTGAGGGCGTAGGGTATGGCTACACCTTC,.,many,TRBV7-9,TRBJ1-2
CASSAGQGSKDTQYF,TGTGCCAGCAGCGCGGGACAGGGCAGTAAAGATACGCAGTATTTT,TRBD1,.,TRBV7-9,TRBJ2-3
CASSPTIYRGNYGYTF,TGTGCCAGCTCGCCGACGATATACAGGGGAAACTATGGCTACACCTTC,TRBD1,many,TRBV18,TRBJ1-2
CASSRTSGGFTYEQYF,TGTGCCAGCAGCAGGACTAGCGGGGGGTTTACCTACGAGCAGTACTTC,TRBD2,many,TRBV7-8,TRBJ2-7
CASSVGGGYTGELSW,TGTGCCAGCAGCGTAGGCGGGGGGTACACCGGGGAGCTGTCTTGG,TRBD2,.,TRBV9,TRBJ2-2
CASSLELAGVNEQFF,TGTGCCAGCAGCTTAGAACTAGCGGGAGTCAATGAGCAGTTCTTC,TRBD2,.,TRBV11-2,TRBJ2-1
CAISESGGVGEKLFF,TGTGCCATCAGTGAGTCGGGGGGCGTGGGTGAAAAACTGTTTTTT,.,.,TRBV10-3,TRBJ1-4
CASSRGVGDSPLHF,TGTGCCAGCAGTCGCGGGGTAGGGGATTCACCCCTCCACTTT,.,many,TRBV7-9,TRBJ1-6
CASGWARQGNYEQYF,TGTGCCAGCGGTTGGGCGCGACAGGGCAACTACGAGCAGTACTTC,TRBD1,.,TRBV6-2/TRBV6-3,TRBJ2-7
CASSLTGLSGGVNEPQHF,TGTGCCAGCAGCTTAACCGGGCTCAGCGGGGGGGTTAATGAGCCCCAGCATTTT,.,.,TRBV7-9,TRBJ1-5
CSASTDINSNQPQHF,TGCAGCGCATCGACAGATATTAATAGCAATCAGCCCCAGCATTTT,.,many,TRBV29-1,TRBJ1-5
CASSLEGTGQNTGELFF,TGTGCCAGCAGCCTAGAAGGGACAGGGCAGAACACCGGGGAGCTGTTTTTT,TRBD1,many,TRBV11-2,TRBJ2-2
CASNQQGIDYGYTF,TGTGCCAGCAACCAACAGGGGATAGACTATGGCTACACCTTC,TRBD1,many,TRBV12-3/TRBV12-4,TRBJ1-2
CASSLGRQRGYEQYF,TGTGCCAGCAGCTTAGGGAGGCAGCGGGGCTACGAGCAGTACTTC,TRBD2,many,TRBV7-8,TRBJ2-7
CASSHTHREGNEQFF,TGTGCCAGCAGCCACACCCACAGGGAGGGCAATGAGCAGTTCTTC,.,.,TRBV12-3/TRBV12-4,TRBJ2-1
CSARDAGTYEQYF,TGCAGTGCTAGAGATGCAGGGACCTACGAGCAGTACTTC,.,many,TRBV20-1,TRBJ2-7
CASSRKDNYGYTF,TGTGCCAGCAGTCGAAAAGACAACTATGGCTACACCTTC,.,.,TRBV6-5,TRBJ1-2
CASSMGRVEKLFF,TGCGCCAGCAGCATGGGGCGGGTTGAAAAACTGTTTTTT,.,many,TRBV5-1,TRBJ1-4
CASSSRGGGTGGLFF,TGTGCCAGCAGCTCCAGAGGAGGGGGCACCGGGGGGCTGTTTTTT,.,once,TRBV3-1,TRBJ2-2
CASTKQGIEGARTQYF,TGTGCCAGCACCAAACAGGGAATCGAGGGGGCGAGGACCCAGTACTTC,TRBD1,once,TRBV11-3,TRBJ2-5